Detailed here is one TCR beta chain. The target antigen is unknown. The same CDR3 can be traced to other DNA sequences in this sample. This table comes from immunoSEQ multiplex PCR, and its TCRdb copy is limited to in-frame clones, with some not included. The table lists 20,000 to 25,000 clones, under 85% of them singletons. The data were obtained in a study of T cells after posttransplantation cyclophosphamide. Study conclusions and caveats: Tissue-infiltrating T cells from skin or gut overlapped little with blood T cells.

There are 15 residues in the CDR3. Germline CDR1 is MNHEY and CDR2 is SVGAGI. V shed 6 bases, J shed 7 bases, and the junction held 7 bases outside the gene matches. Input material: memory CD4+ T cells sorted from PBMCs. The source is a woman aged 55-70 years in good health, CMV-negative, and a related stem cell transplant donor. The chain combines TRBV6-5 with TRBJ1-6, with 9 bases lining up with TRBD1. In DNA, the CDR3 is TGTGCCAGCAGAACGAAACAGGGGGCGAATTCACCCCTCCACTTT. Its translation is CASRTKQGANSPLHF.